This T cell receptor beta chain appears in the sequencing data of a study of blood T cell repertoires in COVID-19. The CDR3 has 21 amino acids. The ends lost 0 bases at V and 4 bases at J; junction bases unmatched: 19. Germline CDR1 is SGDLS and CDR2 is YYNGEE. In the original processing: Estimates of nucleated cell counts were drawn from the amplification of reference gene primers. The data were produced by immunoSEQ multiplex PCR, yet TCRdb's version contains in-frame clones alone and is incomplete. The V and J calls and the clone size are those of that table, but D and trimming were determined from the DNA. The sample has 130,000 or so clones; around 88% are singletons.

The chain has TRBV9 and TRBJ1-2, with 12 bases lining up with TRBD1. The sample taken for sequencing was peripheral blood. This receptor was identified in a man aged 45 to 65 with acute or convalescent COVID-19. The CDR3 protein is CASSVGDRGLITPTLFYGYTF. The CDR3 nucleotides are TGTGCCAGCAGCGTAGGGGACAGGGGGCTAATAACTCCAACCCTATTCTATGGCTACACCTTC.